This T cell receptor (beta chain) originates from a study of read filtering for tumor transcriptome and immune sequencing. Looking at the study overall: IR-seq gave about 3.5 to 10.27 million TCR reads per sample; RNA-seq gave roughly 75 to 1,300.

From approximately 430 ng of RNA, a library with molecular barcoded alpha/delta and beta/gamma adaptors was made. TCRdb used MiXCR to reprocess the reads, holding one entry per CDR3 protein. The sample lists approximately 140,000 distinct CDR3 sequences; around 14% were seen once. Germline values: CDR1 LNHNV, CDR2 YYDKDF (reference sequence). The CDR3 consists of 13 residues. Trimming took 4 bases from V and 7 from J, leaving 11 bases between them. The source is a donor at least 40 years old with multiple myeloma. The chain recombines TRBV15 with TRBJ2-1; maybe TRBD2 (6 bases). The specimen sequenced was a population of CD138-negative cells sorted from bone marrow. The CDR3 loop is CATSIGEENEQFF. The CDR3 nucleotides read TGTGCCACCAGCATAGGGGAGGAGAATGAGCAGTTCTTC.